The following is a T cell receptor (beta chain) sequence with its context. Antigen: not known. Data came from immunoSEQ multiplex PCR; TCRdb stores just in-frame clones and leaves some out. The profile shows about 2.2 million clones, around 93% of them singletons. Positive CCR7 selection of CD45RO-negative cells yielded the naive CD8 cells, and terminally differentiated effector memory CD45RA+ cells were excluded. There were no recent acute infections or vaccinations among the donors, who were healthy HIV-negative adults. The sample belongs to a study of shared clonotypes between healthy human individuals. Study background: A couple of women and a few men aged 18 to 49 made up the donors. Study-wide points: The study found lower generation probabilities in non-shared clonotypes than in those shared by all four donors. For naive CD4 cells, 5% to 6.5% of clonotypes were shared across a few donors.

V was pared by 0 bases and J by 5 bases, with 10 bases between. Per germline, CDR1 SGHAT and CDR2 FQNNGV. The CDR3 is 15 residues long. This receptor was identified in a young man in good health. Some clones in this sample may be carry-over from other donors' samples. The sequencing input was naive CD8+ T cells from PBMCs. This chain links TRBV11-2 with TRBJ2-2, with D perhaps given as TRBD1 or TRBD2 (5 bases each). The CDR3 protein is CASSLDGTRTGELFF. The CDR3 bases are TGTGCCAGCAGCTTAGATGGGACGAGAACCGGGGAGCTGTTTTTT.